The present entry profiles one TCR beta chain with its context. This clone has only a few counts. Its binding antigen is unknown. No much larger clonotype is one base removed from it; base qualities were not supplied. This sample is part of a study of cytomegalovirus exposure and HLA in healthy donors (dated by TCRdb to 2015 to 2018). Context from the whole study: According to an earlier analysis of 587 of the donors, about 190 million T cells yielded over 90 million unique TCR beta sequences and about 300 Gb of sequence data. Typing coverage varied by locus: about 620-640 donors for A, B, C, DRB1 and DQB1; roughly 560 for DQA1; over 600 for DPA1; roughly 450 for DPB1. Along with the roughly 700-subject first cohort, a separate validation cohort of roughly 110 different subjects was used. All discovery cohort repertoires had been generated on a single sequencing platform. Because of strong linkage in the cohort, four to six DR-DQ haplotypes were treated as single units for association and clustering. Using immunosequencing, the study profiled T cell repertoires from about 620 subjects and related those repertoires to cytomegalovirus serostatus. The aim of the study was to test whether cataloging public T cell receptors could identify signatures of past pathogen exposure. Genome-wide SNP genotypes for about 65% of the 666 donors were used in a later genetic analysis, which treated that subset as a discovery cohort. HLA typing covered class I and class II loci at four-digit resolution. A later analysis re-analyzed previously published TCR beta repertoires from approximately 700 donors and added high-resolution HLA genotyping to study TCR occurrence patterns. To predict cytomegalovirus infection status, the study brought together high-throughput TCR immunosequencing, statistical association of individual TCRs with disease status, and machine learning. An early release covering around 630 HLA-typed donors comprised approximately 300 gigabases of sequencing data and some 79 million unique TCR sequences. Rather than using new phenotypic data, the later analysis identified candidate immune exposures from TCR beta sequences and from how often those sequences occurred across donors. Donor age, sex, ethnicity and CMV serostatus were collected together with the repertoire data. The genetic ancestry cluster associated with self-reported Caucasian donors included 81% of the 300 to 400 genotyped donors. Among 300 to 500 genotyped donors of the cohort, an average of roughly 230,000 unique TCR beta nucleotide sequences was sequenced per donor, of which 15% to 20% were non-productive. To decide whether each TCR beta V gene segment behaved as functional or pseudogenic, an earlier analysis of several hundred of the donors relied on high-throughput TCR beta sequencing.

CDR1 and CDR2, looked up from the germline V gene, are SNHLY and FYNNEI. Spanning cysteine to phenylalanine, the CDR3 consists of 14 amino acids. Only the CDR3 part of the read is kept: 42 bases, read in frame from the first base. V lost 6 bases and J lost 2 bases; the stretch between them is 13 bases long. Paper-wide results and their limitations: The authors suggested that the approach could potentially be generalized to other disease states and immunological phenotypes. Roughly 15 rarely observed V segments, including chromosome 9 orphons, were excluded from the earlier analysis of several hundred of the donors because counts were too low. The classifier was reported to diagnose cytomegalovirus status with high specificity and sensitivity in both the original and validation cohorts. In this cohort, only TCR beta chains were sequenced, and detectable features were limited by the absence of alpha or paired-chain data. In a later analysis, HLA-associated TCR beta chains were found to be more clonally expanded and to have lower generation probabilities than equally common non-associated chains. At a false discovery rate of 0.05, a later analysis linked some 18,000 TCR beta sequences to specific HLA alleles. In a later analysis, several top co-occurrence clusters were reported to appear linked to parvovirus B19, influenza, CMV and Epstein-Barr virus. Strong co-occurrence of HLA alleles, especially DR and DQ, made assigning TCR associations to individual alleles difficult. An earlier analysis of around 540 of the donors showed that most TCR beta V segments appeared in productive rearrangements either about 87% or about 30% of the time, which broadly matched IMGT annotations. In a later genetic analysis, fewer N-insertions in productive TCRs were reported among donors in an Asian-associated ancestry cluster than the roughly 700-donor mean. The only immune exposure information available for the cohort was CMV serostatus. Because HLA typing was unavailable for some donors at each locus, only the typed subset was used in association tests. Roughly uniform sequencing depth across donors was assumed in presence/absence analyses, although this assumption may not hold. According to a later analysis, most CMV-associated TCR beta chains appeared to be HLA-restricted, and the HLA associations seemed to be driven largely by CMV exposure. The sequencing pipeline was judged likely to have produced a cluster of highly shared sequence variants as a technical artifact. The study gave a list of under 200 TCR beta chains associated with cytomegalovirus. Some IMGT-functional V segments, including TRBV6-2 and TRBV6-3, could not be told apart with the 87-base-pair reads, so those segments were excluded. In a later analysis, the rate of TCR association differed among HLA loci, with DRB1 alleles having the most associated TCRs and HLA-C alleles having the fewest. A later genetic analysis associated a missense DCLRE1C variant with V-gene and J-gene trimming of TCR beta chains, and an independent cohort replicated the association. Across donors, most TCR sequences were observed very rarely, whereas some public TCRs were present in many individuals. Correlated functional status among segregating V segments might reflect linkage disequilibrium, but an unknown experimental factor could not be ruled out. A few of the identified cytomegalovirus-associated TCR beta chains were confirmed in vitro to be specific for cytomegalovirus antigens. A further reported finding was that TCR beta sequences accurately predicted the HLA-A and HLA-B alleles for most subjects in the first cohort.

The library came from the immunoSEQ multiplex PCR assay. For the multiplex PCR, a mixture combining 60 forward primers for TCR Vbeta segments and 13 reverse primers for TCR Jbeta segments was used. A multiplex PCR assay on genomic DNA amplified the CDR3 region of rearranged TCR beta genes. Amplified TCR beta libraries were sequenced as 87-base-pair reads on the Illumina HiSeq System. On the authors' methods: In a later analysis, around 80 million unique TCR beta chains were counted across the roughly 700 repertoires, and approximately 11 million of these chains were shared by at least two donors. A nearest-neighbor algorithm error-corrected the raw reads and collapsed the reads into unique sequences, merging closely related sequences to remove PCR and sequencing errors. CDR3 sequences were aligned to IMGT reference sequences to assign V, D and J gene segments. For a sequence to be retained, at least a six-nucleotide match to both a V gene segment and a J gene segment was required. A rearrangement counted as productive if the CDR3 had no stop codons and remained in frame with V and J, and every other rearrangement counted as non-productive. Following IMGT convention, CDR3 was defined as the stretch from the second conserved V-encoded cysteine to the conserved J-encoded phenylalanine. The earlier analysis of about 640 of the donors excluded any sequence lacking an unambiguous match to a single V gene segment. An earlier analysis of approximately 590 of the donors called V segments functional above 56.7% productive rearrangements and segregating when the between-donor standard deviation exceeded 5%. To diagnose cytomegalovirus status from the catalog of TCR beta chain sequences, a statistical classification framework was built. A later analysis assigned V and J genes by comparing TCR nucleotide sequences with IMGT/GENE-DB human TR gene sequences. A later analysis assigned CDR3 sequences and most-parsimonious VDJ recombination scenarios with the TCRdist pipeline. In a later analysis, each TCR beta chain was defined by its CDR3 amino acid sequence together with its V-gene family, and reads without a unique V-gene family were excluded. In a later analysis, some 600 highly shared, low-generation-probability nucleotide sequences were removed to address suspected cross-contamination and a sequencing artifact. A later analysis calculated a clonal expansion index for each public chain from normalized within-repertoire ranks of inferred template counts. A later analysis computed generation probabilities with a VDJ recombination model fitted to out-of-frame rearrangements, and checked the results against IGoR. Hypergeometric tests were used in a later analysis to score TCR-TCR, TCR-HLA and TCR-CMV co-occurrence, with a repertoire-size bias correction applied to the TCR pairs. In a later analysis, false discovery rates were estimated by permuting HLA or CMV assignments 20 times. In a later analysis, co-occurring TCRs were grouped using DBSCAN, and TCRdist sequence similarity was added for clustering within HLA-allele-positive subsets. For co-occurrence clustering, repertoires with fewer than 30,000 or more than 120,000 public chains were excluded, along with roughly 5 repertoires with anomalous nucleotide sharing. TCRdb holds this immuneACCESS table with in-frame rearrangements only. Some clones are missing; in checked studies, unresolved V genes explain under half, and the rest has no known cause. From that table come the V and J calls and clone size; the DNA was used to work out D and trimming. The sample table records about 120,000 clones; approximately 80% of these occur just once. 4.2% of the sample is taken by the ten largest.

In total, over 600 healthy bone marrow donors made up the cohort. At the time of sampling, every cohort member was nominally healthy, though immune exposures that went unrecorded were likely present. The donor tested CMV seropositive, placing the donor among the approximately 310 seropositive members of the cohort. A peripheral blood sample was collected from each donor, and TCR beta sequencing was performed on peripheral blood mononuclear cells. The Qiagen DNeasy Blood Extraction Kit was used to extract genomic DNA from the blood cell samples. The sequenced sample consisted of PBMCs. The TCR sequence derives from a male donor in good health and CMV-seropositive. The sequence links TRBV2 to TRBJ2-5, with TRBD1 perhaps the D gene, on 6 matching bases. The base sequence is TGTGCCAGCAGACGGGACATCCAACAAGAGACCCAGTACTTC. This translates into CASRRDIQQETQYF. The reference TRBV2 and TRBJ2-5 proteins fill in what lies around the CDR3, so the full variable domain reads EPEVTQTPSHQVTQMGQEVILRCVPISNHLYFYWYRQILGQKVEFLVSFYNNEISEKSEIFDDQFSVERPDGSNFTLKIRSTKLEDSAMYFCASRRDIQQETQYFGPGTRLLVL.